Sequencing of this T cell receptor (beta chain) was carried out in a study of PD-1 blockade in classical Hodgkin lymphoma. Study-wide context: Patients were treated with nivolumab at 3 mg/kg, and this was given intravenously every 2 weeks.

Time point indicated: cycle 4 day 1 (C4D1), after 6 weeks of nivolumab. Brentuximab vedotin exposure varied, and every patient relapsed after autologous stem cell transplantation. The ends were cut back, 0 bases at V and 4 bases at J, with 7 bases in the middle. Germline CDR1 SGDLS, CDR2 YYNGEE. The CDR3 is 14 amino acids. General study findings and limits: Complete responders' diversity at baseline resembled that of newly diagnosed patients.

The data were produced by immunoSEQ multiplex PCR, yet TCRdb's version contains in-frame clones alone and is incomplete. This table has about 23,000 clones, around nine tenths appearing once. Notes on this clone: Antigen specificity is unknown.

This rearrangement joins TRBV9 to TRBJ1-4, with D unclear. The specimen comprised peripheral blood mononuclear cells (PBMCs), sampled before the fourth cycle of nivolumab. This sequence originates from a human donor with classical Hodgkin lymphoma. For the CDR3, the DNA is TGTGCCAGCAGCGTAGGGGCGGGTAATGAAAAACTGTTTTTT. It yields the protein CASSVGAGNEKLFF.